The 28 T cell receptor beta chains below all came from one sample that was sequenced in a study of T-cell reconstitution after alpha-beta-depleted transplantation in children. Study-wide findings and caveats: T cells produced anew were the main source of T-cell counts and diversity one year after transplant.

The TCRbeta library incorporated unique molecular identifiers. TCRdb redid the calling of the PCR reads with MiXCR, one entry per CDR3 protein. Of about 300,000 distinct CDR3 sequences listed, roughly 7.8% are singletons. These receptors are not linked to any known antigen. The sample here was peripheral blood, taken 360 days after TCRalphabeta/CD19-depleted stem cell transplant. The receptor set was obtained from a female patient aged 2-10 years who had a stem cell transplant for Fanconi anemia, so the T cells may come from the graft donor.

This clonotype was recorded at least ten times. V and J are TRBV10-2 and TRBJ2-3; D gene ambiguous. Germline V lookup: CDR1 WSHSY, CDR2 SAAADI. This CDR3 has 13 residues. V was shortened by 0 bases and J by 5 bases, with 6 bases between the two germline ends. CDR3 residues: CASSESGRDTQYF. The CDR3, as DNA: TGCGCCAGCAGTGAGTCAGGTCGAGATACGCAGTATTTT.

Details on this clonotype: At one end, the junction sequence differs from germline, possibly due to a read error. This CDR3 is CATRSGTNVLTF. The CDR3 nucleotides are TGTGCCACCCGGTCTGGGACCAACGTCCTGACTTTC. The V gene is TRBV7-3, the J gene TRBJ2-6; D is unclear. The CDR3 consists of 12 residues. Germline CDR1 SGHTA, CDR2 FQGTGA.

This clonotype was seen only a few times. The chain uses TRBV4-2 and TRBJ2-1; 8 bases fit TRBD2. CDR3 length: 16 amino acids. Trimming removed 0 bases from V and 7 bases from J; junction bases left unmatched: 8. Germline CDR1 LGHNA, CDR2 YNFKEQ. The CDR3 DNA follows: TGTGCCAGCAGCCAAGATCTCTTGCGGGGGGCGAATGAGCAGTTCTTC. Protein product: CASSQDLLRGANEQFF.

This clonotype was found many times. This chain joins TRBV9 and TRBJ1-1, with D perhaps matching TRBD1 (5 bases). This CDR3 contains 18 residues. Trimming took 0 bases from V and 0 from J, leaving 18 bases between them. CDR1 and CDR2 (germline): SGDLS, YYNGEE. The CDR3 here is CASSVGDMWGLMNTEAFF. The CDR3 DNA reads TGTGCCAGCAGCGTAGGGGATATGTGGGGCCTGATGAACACTGAAGCTTTCTTT.

This clonotype has ten or more counts. This chain joins TRBV13 and TRBJ1-1; TRBD1 might be the D (5 bases). With 0 bases removed from V and 5 bases from J, the gap between germline ends came to 10 bases. The CDR3 spans 14 residues. CDR1 and CDR2 from the germline V gene are PRHDT and FYEKMQ (reference sequence). DNA for the CDR3: TGTGCCAGCAGCTTAGGCCTGGGGCGGACTGAAGCTTTCTTT. Protein sequence: CASSLGLGRTEAFF. The full variable domain, its missing parts supplied by reference TRBV13 and TRBJ1-1, is AAGVIQSPRHLIKEKRETATLKCYPIPRHDTVYWYQQGPGQDPQFLISFYEKMQSDKGSIPDRFSAQQFSDYHSELNMSSLELGDSALYFCASSLGLGRTEAFFGQGTRLTVV.

As regards this clonotype: This sequence may be a read error, since a much larger clone differs from it by one base. The genes are TRBV6-5 and TRBJ2-2; TRBD2 matches at 7 bases. The CDR3 extends over 15 amino acids. Germline CDR1 is MNHEY and CDR2 is SVGAGI. CDR3 DNA sequence: TGTGCCAGCAGTTACAGCGGGGAGAACACCGGGGAGCTGTATTTT. Its protein product is CASSYSGENTGELYF.

There are a few counts of this clonotype. The chain joins TRBV28 to TRBJ1-4; no reliable D call. V lost 5 bases and J lost 5, with 15 bases in between. Germline loops: CDR1 MDHEN, CDR2 SYDVKM. The CDR3 covers 15 residues. The chain's CDR3 is CASSTIEDGNEKLFF. The CDR3, as DNA: TGTGCCAGCAGTACAATTGAGGACGGAAATGAAAAACTGTTTTTT.

The count of this clonotype is one. Its ends do not fully match the called genes, so a read error is possible. This sequence joins TRBV9 and TRBJ2-2, with D perhaps matching TRBD1 or TRBD2 (6 bases each). Germline values: CDR1 SGDLS, CDR2 YYNGEE. The CDR3 is made up of 15 amino acids. CDR3: CANSVKGEDTGELFF. The CDR3 coding sequence is TGTGCCAACAGCGTAAAGGGGGAGGACACCGGGGAGCTGTTTTTT.

The J gene is TRBJ2-5, the V gene TRBV25-1, with 9 bases that match TRBD2. The CDR3 spans 16 residues. Germline V CDR1 and CDR2: MGHDK, SYGVNS. Trimming removed 4 bases from V and 4 bases from J; junction bases left unmatched: 10. The CDR3 spells CASSGWGGGAGETQYF. The CDR3 nucleotides read TGTGCCAGCAGTGGTTGGGGCGGGGGGGCTGGAGAGACCCAGTACTTC.

This clonotype has ten or more counts. The gene calls are TRBV7-6 and TRBJ2-7; 11 bases line up with TRBD1. V dropped 1 base and J dropped 4; count of bases not matched to a gene: 3. There are 15 residues in the CDR3. Per the germline V gene, CDR1 is SGHVS and CDR2 is FNYEAQ. The DNA for the CDR3 is TGTGCCAGCAGCTTAGGGACAGGGGGCCTGTACGAGCAGTACTTC. Residues: CASSLGTGGLYEQYF.

This clonotype occurred many times. The chain joins TRBV20-1 to TRBJ1-2; D call uncertain. Germline V lookup: CDR1 DFQATT, CDR2 SNEGSKA (reference sequence). Trimming pared 0 bases from V and 4 bases from J, leaving 12 bases between. CDR3 size: 14 residues. The CDR3 region is CSARDIRAGYGYTF. In DNA form, the CDR3 reads TGCAGTGCTAGAGACATCCGGGCTGGCTATGGCTACACCTTC.

This clonotype rates as medium-sized (0.01 to 0.1%). The chain joins TRBV5-1 to TRBJ2-7; TRBD1 is a possible D gene (6 bases). The CDR3 sequence is 12 residues long. Trimming pared 5 bases from V and 0 bases from J, leaving 6 bases between. The germline gives CDR1 SGHRS, CDR2 YFSETQ. The CDR3 nucleotides read TGCGCCAGCAGGGACAGCTCCTACGAGCAGTACTTC. Translation gives CASRDSSYEQYF.

The sample holds many counts of this clonotype. CDR3 nucleotide sequence: TGCGCCAGCAGCCTATTTAGCTGGCAGGGCGATACGCAGTATTTT. Translating it yields CASSLFSWQGDTQYF. The chain is built from TRBV5-1 and TRBJ2-3; the D gene is possibly TRBD1 (5 bases). This CDR3 region has 15 residues. Germline assignment: CDR1 SGHRS and CDR2 YFSETQ. Trimming shortened V by 4 bases and J by 6 bases, and 18 bases separated the two germline ends.

This clonotype was seen many times. The V and J genes are TRBV12-3 or TRBV12-4 and TRBJ2-5; D remains unclear. This CDR3 is built from 14 residues. Trimming took off 2 bases at V and 1 base at J, with 8 bases between the two ends. This CDR3 is CASSLSPLQETQYF. The DNA for the CDR3 is TGTGCCAGCAGTTTATCCCCCCTCCAAGAGACCCAGTACTTC.

Ten or more counts support this clonotype. The chain employs TRBV6-5 and TRBJ2-4; D unclear. V was shortened by 3 bases and J by 15 bases, with 12 bases between the two germline ends. The CDR3 consists of 11 residues. CDR1 is MNHEY, CDR2 SVGAGI, per germline. As DNA, the CDR3 is TGTGCCAGCAGTTATGGGGTACAGTGGTACTTC. Translating gives CASSYGVQWYF.

This clonotype was seen a few times. V gene TRBV6-6 combines with J gene TRBJ1-1; unclear D gene. The CDR3 has 13 residues. Trimming removed 3 bases from V and 3 bases from J, with 8 bases in between. From germline, CDR1 is MNHNY and CDR2 SVGAGI (reference sequence). The CDR3 reads CASSYMQYTEAFF. DNA of the CDR3: TGTGCCAGCAGTTATATGCAGTACACTGAAGCTTTCTTT.

This clonotype was detected only a few times. The chain has TRBV19 and TRBJ1-2; D remains unclear. The CDR3 is made up of 14 amino acids. V was clipped by 6 bases and J by 2 bases, with 13 bases between them. Germline CDR1 LNHDA, CDR2 SQIVND (reference sequence). CDR3 in amino acids: CASRETPRNYGYTF. The CDR3, as DNA: TGTGCCAGTAGGGAGACCCCGAGGAACTATGGCTACACCTTC. Looking up the rest from reference TRBV19 and TRBJ1-2 gives the full variable domain: DGGITQSPKYLFRKEGQNVTLSCEQNLNHDAMYWYRQDPGQGLRLIYYSQIVNDFQKGDIAEGYSVSREKKESFPLTVTSAQKNPTAFYLCASRETPRNYGYTFGSGTRLTVV.

This clonotype was picked up many times. V and J are TRBV7-8 and TRBJ1-2, with D unclear. Deletions cut 2 bases from V and 5 bases from J, with 9 bases between. The CDR3 length is 13 residues. Germline CDR1 and CDR2: SGHVS and FQNEAQ. CDR3 coding DNA: TGTGCCAGCAGCTTAAAGCGGGGTTATGGCTACACCTTC. It is translated as CASSLKRGYGYTF.

This clonotype was observed at least ten times. V gene TRBV6-5 combines with J gene TRBJ2-7, with TRBD1 as a possible D gene (5 bases). CDR1 is MNHEY, CDR2 SVGAGI, per germline. Between the trimmed V and J ends, which lost 0 bases and 1 base, there was a span of 10 bases. CDR3 length equals 15 residues. CDR3 in amino acids: CASSYSRQGSYEQYF. The CDR3 DNA sequence: TGTGCCAGCAGTTACTCTCGGCAGGGATCCTACGAGCAGTACTTC.

Remarks on this clonotype: A read error may be the cause here, since a much bigger clone is one base away. The genes are TRBV11-2 and TRBJ1-6; D unclear. This CDR3 is 14 amino acids long. The germline gives CDR1 SGHAT, CDR2 FQNNGV. Trimming removed 1 base at V and 6 bases at J, with 7 bases between. For the CDR3, the DNA is TGTGCCAGCAGCTTAGCCTCGTTTAATTCACCCCTCCACTTT. This encodes CASSLASFNSPLHF.

This clonotype was recorded at least ten times. The chain combines TRBV20-1 with TRBJ2-7; D remains ambiguous. Germline V gene lookup returns CDR1 DFQATT and CDR2 SNEGSKA (reference sequence). Trimming removed 7 bases at V and 0 bases at J, with 13 bases between. The length of the CDR3 is 13 residues. CDR3 nucleotides: TGCAGTGGCAGGTGGCCTTACTCCTACGAGCAGTACTTC. Its protein product is CSGRWPYSYEQYF.

This clonotype was seen at least ten times. The gene calls are TRBV7-2 and TRBJ1-1; unclear D gene. Germline CDR1 and CDR2: SGHTA and FQGNSA. CDR3 length: 13 residues. The V gene lost 0 bases and the J gene lost 5 bases, with 7 bases spanning the gap. CDR3 DNA sequence: TGTGCCAGCAGCTTAGCGCTGTTTACTGAAGCTTTCTTT. This codes for CASSLALFTEAFF.

This clonotype was counted many times. CDR3: CASSLRGAQYF. Here the CDR3 DNA reads TGTGCCAGCAGCTTACGCGGGGCCCAGTACTTC. The V and J genes are TRBV11-2 and TRBJ2-5; D perhaps matches TRBD2 (6 bases). CDR1 SGHAT and CDR2 FQNNGV come from the germline V gene. The CDR3 sequence is 11 residues long. V lost 2 bases to trimming and J lost 9 bases, with 7 bases between them.

The DNA for the CDR3 is TGTGCCAGCAGCTTAGACGAGGTTTACAATGAGCAGTTCTTC. This encodes CASSLDEVYNEQFF. The chain employs TRBV7-8 and TRBJ2-1; D is uncertain. In germline, CDR1 is SGHVS, CDR2 FQNEAQ. V was pared by 1 base and J by 4 bases, with 8 bases between. CDR3 length: 14 amino acids.

This clonotype has ten or more counts. This chain links TRBV9 with TRBJ2-7; TRBD1 agrees at 8 bases. This CDR3 contains 15 residues. Germline V gene sequence: CDR1 SGDLS, CDR2 YYNGEE. V lost 0 bases to trimming and J lost 2 bases; unmatched junction nucleotides: 4. The CDR3 reads CASSVAGTGAYEQYF. DNA of the CDR3: TGTGCCAGCAGCGTAGCCGGGACAGGAGCCTACGAGCAGTACTTC.

The gene calls are TRBV28 and TRBJ1-2; no reliable D call. V lost 6 bases, J lost 1 base, and 9 bases lay in between. This CDR3 spans 13 amino acids. Per germline, CDR1 MDHEN and CDR2 SYDVKM. The chain's CDR3 is CASSVSLNYGYTF. In DNA form, the CDR3 reads TGTGCCAGCAGCGTCAGTCTTAACTATGGCTACACCTTC.

This clonotype was observed at least ten times. J is TRBJ1-3 and V is TRBV12-3 or TRBV12-4, with D uncertain. This CDR3 has 13 amino acids. Trimming shortened V by 6 bases and J by 0 bases, and 6 bases separated the two germline ends. This CDR3 is CASSLLSGNTIYF. In DNA form, the CDR3 reads TGTGCCAGCAGCCTCCTCTCTGGAAACACCATATATTTT.

This clonotype occurred many times. This chain joins TRBV12-3 or TRBV12-4 and TRBJ1-2; the D gene is possibly TRBD1 (6 bases). This CDR3 region has 13 residues. Trimming removed 6 bases at V and 4 bases at J, with 12 bases between. CDR3 nucleotides: TGTGCCAGCAGCCCGACAGGCCTCTATGGCTACACCTTC. Its protein product is CASSPTGLYGYTF.